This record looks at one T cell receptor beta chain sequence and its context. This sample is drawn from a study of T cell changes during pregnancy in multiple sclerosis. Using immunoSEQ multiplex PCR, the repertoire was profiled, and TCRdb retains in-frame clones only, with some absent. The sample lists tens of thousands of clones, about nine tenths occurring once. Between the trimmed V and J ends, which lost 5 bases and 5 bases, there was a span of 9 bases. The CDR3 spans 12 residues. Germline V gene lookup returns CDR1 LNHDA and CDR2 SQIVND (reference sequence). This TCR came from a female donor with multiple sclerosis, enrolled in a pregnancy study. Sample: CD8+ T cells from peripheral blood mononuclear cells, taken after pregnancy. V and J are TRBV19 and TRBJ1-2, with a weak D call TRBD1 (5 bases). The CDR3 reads CASSRGGYGYTF. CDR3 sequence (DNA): TGTGCCAGTAGTCGCGGGGGGTATGGCTACACCTTC.